The 22 T cell receptor beta chains below were found in one sample sequenced in a study of T cells after yellow fever vaccination. One entry per CDR3 protein results from TCRdb running MiXCR on the 5' RACE reads. The sample holds 500,000 to 650,000 distinct CDR3 sequences, about 12% seen once. The material was PBMCs, obtained on the day of the yellow fever booster vaccination. These receptors were taken from a man in his thirties or forties who received the YFV17D yellow fever vaccine.

In this sample, this clonotype turned up a few times. The V gene is TRBV7-2, the J gene TRBJ2-7, with D possibly TRBD2 on 6 matching bases. Trimming stripped 5 bases from V and 2 bases from J, with 13 bases between. Germline CDR1 is SGHTA and CDR2 is FQGNSA. The CDR3 has 14 residues. CDR3 DNA sequence: TGTGCCAGCAGCGCGGGATTCGGAGCCTACGAGCAGTACTTC. This sequence encodes CASSAGFGAYEQYF.

This clonotype was counted a few times. This chain joins TRBV28 and TRBJ2-5; weak D call: TRBD2 (5 bases). The CDR3 spans 16 residues. Germline values: CDR1 MDHEN, CDR2 SYDVKM. Trimming cost V 3 bases and J 4 bases, with 18 bases left between them. The CDR3 DNA sequence: TGTGCCAGCAGTTTCGTCGGGGAACCAAAACGAGAGACCCAGTACTTC. This sequence encodes CASSFVGEPKRETQYF.

At least ten counts were recorded for this clonotype. The chain uses TRBV6-2 or TRBV6-3 and TRBJ2-3; D may be TRBD2 (5 bases). The CDR3 totals 15 residues. Trimming took off 6 bases at V and 3 bases at J, with 16 bases between the two ends. Germline V lookup: CDR1 MNHEY, CDR2 SVGEGT. In DNA form, the CDR3 reads TGTGCCAGCAGCGAGGTGGGAGTAAGTACAGATACGCAGTATTTT. It codes for CASSEVGVSTDTQYF.

CDR3 nucleotide sequence: TGTGCCAGCAGTAATTACAGGTTCCCCTACGAGCAGTACTTC. Its translation is CASSNYRFPYEQYF. The genes are TRBV6-1 and TRBJ2-7; possibly TRBD1 for D (5 bases). Germline loops: CDR1 MNHNS, CDR2 SASEGT. V was pared by 5 bases and J by 2 bases, with 13 bases between. CDR3 length: 14 residues.

As DNA, the CDR3 is TGTGCCAGCAGCGTAGTTCCGGGGGCGGGTACAGATACGCAGTATTTT. It specifies CASSVVPGAGTDTQYF. The chain combines TRBV9 with TRBJ2-3; D is perhaps TRBD1 or TRBD2 (6 bases each). CDR3 length: 16 amino acids. Germline V gene lookup returns CDR1 SGDLS and CDR2 YYNGEE. V was pared by 0 bases and J by 3 bases, with 14 bases between.

The gene calls are TRBV3-1 and TRBJ2-1; the D is unclear. V dropped 4 bases and J dropped 9 bases, with 13 bases sitting between them. The CDR3 runs to 13 residues. Germline CDR1 LGHDT, CDR2 YNNKEL (reference sequence). The CDR3 DNA is TGTGCCAGCAGCCTAAATACTCGGAGTGAGCAGTTCTTC. Amino acid sequence: CASSLNTRSEQFF.

This clonotype has at least ten counts. This chain uses TRBV20-1 with TRBJ2-2, with a weak D call TRBD2 (5 bases). CDR1 and CDR2 (germline): DFQATT, SNEGSKA (reference sequence). This CDR3 has 16 residues. Trimming took off 2 bases at V and 0 bases at J, with 13 bases between the two ends. The CDR3 sequence is CSARYPGGSNTGELFF. CDR3 in DNA: TGCAGTGCTAGATACCCGGGCGGGTCGAACACCGGGGAGCTGTTTTTT.

This clonotype was counted only a few times. V and J are TRBV14 and TRBJ1-1; D call uncertain. V lost 4 bases to trimming and J lost 1 base, with 10 bases between them. The CDR3 is made up of 14 amino acids. In germline, CDR1 is SGHDN, CDR2 FVKESK. CDR3 coding DNA: TGTGCCAGCAGCCTTGAGACGAGGAACACTGAAGCTTTCTTT. It specifies CASSLETRNTEAFF.

The J gene is TRBJ2-7, the V gene TRBV12-3 or TRBV12-4, with D perhaps TRBD1 (5 bases). The CDR3 is 14 amino acids. V shed 10 bases and J shed 2 bases, with 18 bases lying between them. The CDR3 is CATTRVNGPYEQYF. The CDR3 nucleotides read TGTGCCACCACCAGGGTTAATGGACCCTACGAGCAGTACTTC.

This clonotype was counted only a few times. V gene TRBV6-2 or TRBV6-3 combines with J gene TRBJ2-6; D gene ambiguous. The CDR3 consists of 14 residues. With 3 bases removed from V and 4 bases from J, the gap between germline ends came to 7 bases. CDR1 and CDR2 (germline): MNHEY, SVGEGT. The CDR3 loop reads CASSYTTGANVLTF. CDR3 bases: TGTGCCAGCAGTTATACGACCGGGGCCAACGTCCTGACTTTC.

This clonotype has only a few counts. The chain combines TRBV7-3 with TRBJ2-3; perhaps D is TRBD1 or TRBD2 (5 bases each). CDR3 length: 16 residues. Germline V lookup: CDR1 SGHTA, CDR2 FQGTGA. V lost 5 bases, J lost 2 bases, and 17 bases lay in between. CDR3 region: CASSASLGVHTDTQYF. CDR3 DNA sequence: TGTGCCAGCAGCGCCAGCTTGGGGGTCCACACAGATACGCAGTATTTT.

This clonotype was counted between two and nine times. The chain uses TRBV7-8 and TRBJ2-7, with a weak D call TRBD1 (6 bases). The CDR3 contains 14 residues. V was shortened by 10 bases and J by 3 bases, with 19 bases between the two germline ends. Germline values: CDR1 SGHVS, CDR2 FQNEAQ. DNA of the CDR3: TGTGCCACCTCGGAACAGGGATCGTACTACGAGCAGTACTTC. Protein: CATSEQGSYYEQYF.

The rearrangement uses TRBV7-6 and TRBJ2-3; D perhaps matches TRBD2 (6 bases). This CDR3 contains 14 residues. Trimming stripped 3 bases from V and 3 bases from J, with 10 bases between. Germline assignment: CDR1 SGHVS and CDR2 FNYEAQ. The CDR3 nucleotides are TGTGCCAGCAGCTTCTGGGGGACTACAGATACGCAGTATTTT. Amino acids: CASSFWGTTDTQYF.

This rearrangement joins TRBV9 to TRBJ2-7, with TRBD2 identical over 11 bases. Trimming removed 2 bases from V and 7 bases from J; junction bases left unmatched: 5. There are 14 residues in the CDR3. Germline CDR1 is SGDLS and CDR2 is YYNGEE. CDR3 bases: TGTGCCAGCAGCGTTACTAGCGGGAGTTTTGAGCAGTACTTC. It translates to CASSVTSGSFEQYF.

The chain uses TRBV7-2 and TRBJ2-7; D remains unclear. This CDR3 contains 14 residues. V lost 0 bases, J lost 3 bases, and 9 bases lay in between. The germline gives CDR1 SGHTA, CDR2 FQGNSA. CDR3 nucleotides: TGTGCCAGCAGCTTAGCCACCGATGGCTACGAGCAGTACTTC. Its translation is CASSLATDGYEQYF.

The chain uses TRBV10-3 and TRBJ2-7; 12 bases fit TRBD2. The CDR3 has 13 residues. The ends lost 7 bases at V and 7 bases at J; junction bases unmatched: 5. Germline V gene sequence: CDR1 ENHRY, CDR2 SYGVKD. The CDR3 coding sequence is TGTGCCATCACCGGACTAGCGGGGAGAGAGCAGTACTTC. It translates to CAITGLAGREQYF.

The chain is built from TRBV9 and TRBJ1-5, with D possibly matching TRBD1 (5 bases). The CDR3 is 16 amino acids. The V and J ends lost 4 bases and 2 bases respectively, with 16 bases between them. Germline values: CDR1 SGDLS, CDR2 YYNGEE. CDR3 region: CASSPGQGGGNQPQHF. CDR3 coding DNA: TGTGCCAGCAGCCCCGGTCAGGGAGGTGGCAATCAGCCCCAGCATTTT. Full variable domain (remainder filled in from reference TRBV9 and TRBJ1-5): DSGVTQTPKHLITATGQRVTLRCSPRSGDLSVYWYQQSLDQGLQFLIQYYNGEERAKGNILERFSAQQFPDLHSELNLSSLELGDSALYFCASSPGQGGGNQPQHFGDGTRLSIL.

V and J are TRBV7-3 and TRBJ1-2; no firm D call. This CDR3 has 14 amino acids. Germline V gives CDR1 SGHTA, CDR2 FQGTGA. V was cut by 2 bases and J by 2 bases, with 9 bases left in between. CDR3 in DNA: TGTGCCAGCAGCTTATTGGACGGAAACTATGGCTACACCTTC. The encoded protein is CASSLLDGNYGYTF.

J is TRBJ2-3 and V is TRBV14; either TRBD1 or TRBD2 may supply D (5 bases each). This CDR3 has 17 residues. Trimming removed 1 base from V and 0 bases from J, with 14 bases in between. In germline, CDR1 is SGHDN, CDR2 FVKESK. Here the CDR3 reads CASSQGDWGISTDTQYF. CDR3 sequence (DNA): TGTGCCAGCAGCCAAGGGGATTGGGGGATCAGCACAGATACGCAGTATTTT.

The chain links TRBV18 to TRBJ2-3; D remains unclear. V was clipped by 4 bases and J by 0 bases, with 8 bases between them. Germline V CDR1 and CDR2: KGHSH, LQKENI. CDR3 length: 14 residues. The CDR3 DNA reads TGTGCCAGCTCACTCACGCAAAGCACAGATACGCAGTATTTT. Protein product: CASSLTQSTDTQYF.

The rearrangement joins TRBV10-3 to TRBJ2-2, with TRBD1 matching over 7 bases. This CDR3 is 15 amino acids long. Unmatched junction bases numbered 11, after V lost 7 bases and J lost 6 bases. The V gene's germline CDR1 is ENHRY and CDR2 SYGVKD. CDR3 nucleotide sequence: TGTGCCATCACGGGACAGCCTCCCGGCGCCGGGGAGCTGTTTTTT. This encodes CAITGQPPGAGELFF.

The chain joins TRBV20-1 to TRBJ2-7; tentatively, D is TRBD1 (7 bases). CDR1 and CDR2 (germline): DFQATT, SNEGSKA (reference sequence). Trimming took 8 bases from V and 7 from J, leaving 18 bases between them. This CDR3 comprises 12 residues. The CDR3 nucleotides are TGCAGTACTGGAGGGGGCGTTGGGGAGCAGTACTTC. Translated: CSTGGGVGEQYF.